These T cell receptor beta chains were read from a single sample in a study of T cell repertoires in cytomegalovirus infection. TCRdb re-derived calls from the reads in MiXCR, one entry per CDR3 protein. Found here are approximately 140,000 distinct CDR3 sequences, 6.5% of them singletons; the top ten hold about 20%. Sequencing was carried out using PBMCs. The source of these receptors is a human donor in good health (CMV status not recorded). Some clones in this sample may be carry-over from other donors' samples. CDR3s include the opening cysteine and the closing phenylalanine or tryptophan. Each record gives: J gene, clone size, CDR3 length, V gene, CDR3 protein. The size entry is marked missing in some rows and otherwise reads once, few, many or a size class.

>TRBJ1-5|many|13|TRBV7-2
CASSAGGGQPQHF
>TRBJ2-6|few|16|TRBV5-1
CASSLGGHSGANVLTF
>TRBJ2-3|few|17|TRBV7-8
CASSRSSGGAWADTQYF
>TRBJ2-1|many|14|TRBV7-2
CASSLMQGANEQFF
>TRBJ2-3|many|15|TRBV7-2
CASSSTFARTDTQYF
>TRBJ1-6|many|16|TRBV10-3
CAISFKDRSLNSPLHF
>TRBJ1-5|many|14|TRBV27
CASSRRASNQPQHF
>TRBJ2-1|few|16|TRBV5-1
CASSPPLAGARGEQFF
>TRBJ2-7|many|15|TRBV12-3/TRBV12-4
CASSLGDSRINEQYF
>TRBJ1-1|-|14|TRBV2
CASSMQGVNTEAFF
>TRBJ1-1|-|15|TRBV16
CASSRLQGASTEAFF
>TRBJ2-4|-|15|TRBV19
CASRTTGEAKNIQYF
>TRBJ1-6|-|15|TRBV28
CASGLLGQLNSPLHF
>TRBJ1-3|many|17|TRBV7-2
CASSPNSGQGAGNTIYF
>TRBJ2-1|few|15|TRBV6-2/TRBV6-3
CASTASGVSNNEQFF
>TRBJ2-1|many|17|TRBV5-4
CASSLAPSGGRNNEQFF
>TRBJ2-1|medium-sized|16|TRBV7-9
CASSLIGVSTYNEQFF
>TRBJ2-5|many|13|TRBV28
CASSRQGGETQYF
>TRBJ2-7|-|16|TRBV6-2/TRBV6-3
CASSRQVGSLSDEQYF
>TRBJ2-5|few|12|TRBV29-1
CSVVSQQETQYF
>TRBJ1-1|-|14|TRBV20-1
CSARAGQMNTEAFF
>TRBJ2-1|many|13|TRBV7-2
CASRETGYNEQFF
>TRBJ2-5|many|15|TRBV7-2
CASSPLRQGQETQYF
>TRBJ2-2|-|16|TRBV11-2
CASSPGYREDTGELFF
>TRBJ1-3|-|19|TRBV20-1
CSARDQSGRTPESGNTIYF
>TRBJ2-2|few|13|TRBV30
CAHRTTNTGELFF
>TRBJ2-2|-|13|TRBV7-2
CASSRDWGGELFF
>TRBJ1-4|few|15|TRBV19
CASRGAAATGGKLFF
>TRBJ1-2|many|15|TRBV7-3
CASSLSSGGNYGYTF
>TRBJ2-3|many|15|TRBV7-9
CASSPGAGSTDTQYF
>TRBJ2-1|few|12|TRBV29-1
CSVWQGANEQFF
>TRBJ1-2|many|12|TRBV28
CAIPGAGYGYTF
>TRBJ1-5|few|14|TRBV20-1
CSAPHSQPNQPQHF
>TRBJ2-3|-|15|TRBV7-9
CASSLAPGVTDTQYF
>TRBJ1-5|many|12|TRBV7-8
CASSLRVQPQHF
>TRBJ2-1|-|15|TRBV29-1
CSVDGKESRLNEQFF
>TRBJ2-3|many|17|TRBV12-3/TRBV12-4
CASSLARAGGRTDTQYF
>TRBJ2-2|many|16|TRBV7-2
CASSLNPTGGTGELFF
>TRBJ2-1|many|13|TRBV20-1
CSAPPSSYNEQFF
>TRBJ1-2|many|17|TRBV7-2
CASSLGFGGGFGAGYTF
>TRBJ1-1|few|15|TRBV7-3
CASSLNPGANTEAFF
>TRBJ2-7|many|15|TRBV28
CASSLPSPSPYEQYF
>TRBJ1-4|few|13|TRBV2
CASSINDNEKLFF
>TRBJ1-4|many|15|TRBV7-2
CASSHNGGQAEKLFF
>TRBJ1-1|few|12|TRBV29-1
CSVLRENTEAFF
>TRBJ1-2|few|12|TRBV29-1
CSVPGRSYGYTF
>TRBJ2-5|many|15|TRBV7-2
CASSLNRGPQETQYF
>TRBJ2-1|many|16|TRBV7-3
CASSLLRAQTGNEQFF
>TRBJ2-5|many|11|TRBV6-2/TRBV6-3
CASSYVETQYF
>TRBJ1-2|many|21|TRBV19
CASSRDRILNRIFVGIDGYTF
>TRBJ2-3|-|15|TRBV7-3
CASSLKGLAGDTQYF
>TRBJ2-5|-|13|TRBV19
CASSKARQETQYF
>TRBJ2-2|few|12|TRBV7-9
CASSPSSWELFF
>TRBJ1-5|many|14|TRBV7-2
CASSFGQGHQPQHF
>TRBJ1-4|many|13|TRBV20-1
CSASDRANEKLFF
>TRBJ1-1|many|11|TRBV7-2
CASSFKTRAFF
>TRBJ2-5|many|15|TRBV20-1
CSATPGLAGEETQYF
>TRBJ2-4|many|15|TRBV7-2
CASSPGAVAKNIQYF
>TRBJ1-2|many|16|TRBV5-5
CASNHSPGQGANGYTF
>TRBJ1-1|-|14|TRBV7-2
CANSLVRSDTKAFF